The T cell receptor beta chain described here comes from a study of blood T cell repertoires in COVID-19. Study at large: Both acute and convalescent COVID-19 samples were obtained from the United States, Italy and Spain.

Sequencing used immunoSEQ multiplex PCR; TCRdb keeps in-frame clones, though not all of them. The data hold about 370,000 clones, with 85% to 90% observed a single time. Germline assignment: CDR1 MNHEY and CDR2 SMNVEV (reference sequence). This CDR3 spans 16 amino acids. V dropped 5 bases and J dropped 2; count of bases not matched to a gene: 9. For recovered donors of Cohort 3, there were two negative PCRs, clearance, or symptom resolution. Specimen: PBMCs or T cells enriched from blood (not recorded which). The chain carries TRBV27 and TRBJ2-3; the match to TRBD2 covers 8 bases. The source is a man aged 18 to 29 who had recovered from COVID-19. The CDR3 sequence: CASSLRSGGATDTQYF. The CDR3 DNA reads TGTGCCAGCAGTCTTCGAAGCGGGGGTGCCACAGATACGCAGTATTTT.